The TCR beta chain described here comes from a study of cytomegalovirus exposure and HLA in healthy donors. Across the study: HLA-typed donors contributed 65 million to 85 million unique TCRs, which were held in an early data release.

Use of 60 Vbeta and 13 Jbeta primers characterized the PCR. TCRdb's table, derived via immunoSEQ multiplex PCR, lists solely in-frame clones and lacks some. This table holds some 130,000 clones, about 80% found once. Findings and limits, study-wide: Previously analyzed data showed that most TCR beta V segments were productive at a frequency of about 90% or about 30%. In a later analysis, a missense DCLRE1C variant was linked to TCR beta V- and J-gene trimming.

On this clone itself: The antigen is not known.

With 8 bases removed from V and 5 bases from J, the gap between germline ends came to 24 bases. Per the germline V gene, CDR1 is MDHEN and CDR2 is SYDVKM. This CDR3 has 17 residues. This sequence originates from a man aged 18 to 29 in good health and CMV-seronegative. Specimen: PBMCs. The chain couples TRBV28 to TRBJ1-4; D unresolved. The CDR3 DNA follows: TGTGCCAGCGGTACCTCCACTAGGGAGAACGAGAATGAAAAACTGTTTTTT. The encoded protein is CASGTSTRENENEKLFF.